The text below deals with one TCR beta chain. Sequencing used immunoSEQ multiplex PCR; TCRdb keeps in-frame clones, though not all of them. The data hold around 35,000 clones, with about 90% observed a single time. These data are taken from a study of T cell changes during pregnancy in multiple sclerosis. The receptor comes from a female donor with multiple sclerosis, enrolled in a pregnancy study. This material consisted of CD4+ T cells from peripheral blood mononuclear cells, taken after pregnancy.

This CDR3 is CASRAHQETQYF. In DNA, the CDR3 is TGTGCCAGCAGGGCTCACCAAGAGACCCAGTACTTC. The chain joins TRBV27 to TRBJ2-5; D gene ambiguous. The V gene's germline CDR1 is MNHEY and CDR2 SMNVEV (reference sequence). The CDR3 has 12 residues. The V and J ends lost 6 bases and 0 bases respectively, with 5 bases between them.